A single sample gave rise to the 12 T cell receptor beta chains below, sequenced in a study of blood T cell repertoires in COVID-19. Assay: immunoSEQ multiplex PCR; the TCRdb copy retains only in-frame clones and omits some. The sample carries around 120,000 clones, roughly 85% recorded once. The specimen was peripheral blood. These receptors were collected from a man older than 75 with acute or convalescent COVID-19.

The chain joins TRBV5-1 to TRBJ1-6; possibly TRBD1 for D (5 bases). The V gene lost 5 bases and the J gene lost 10 bases, with 16 bases spanning the gap. The germline V gene has CDR1 SGHRS and CDR2 YFSETQ. CDR3 length: 14 amino acids. CDR3 residues: CASSTQGLRSPLHF. The CDR3 nucleotides are TGCGCCAGCAGTACTCAGGGATTGCGGTCACCCCTCCACTTT.

About this clone: The same CDR3 is also encoded by other DNA sequences in this sample. The chain's CDR3 is CSVEWQLNTEAFF. The CDR3 DNA follows: TGCAGCGTTGAATGGCAGTTGAACACTGAAGCTTTCTTT. J is TRBJ1-1 and V is TRBV29-1; D unclear. The CDR3 extends over 13 amino acids. The V and J ends lost 2 bases and 0 bases respectively, with 7 bases between them. Germline loops: CDR1 SQVTM, CDR2 ANQGSEA.

The V call is TRBV25-1, the J call TRBJ1-5, with 9 bases fitting TRBD1. Trimming at V came to 4 bases and at J to 6 bases, leaving 7 bases not matched to a gene. The length of the CDR3 is 15 residues. Looked up from germline, CDR1 is MGHDK and CDR2 is SYGVNS. The CDR3 nucleotides are TGTGCCAGCAGTGGCTCCGGGACAGGGAGTCAGCCCCAGCATTTT. Translation gives CASSGSGTGSQPQHF.

V is TRBV12-5 and J is TRBJ2-3, with 12 bases fitting TRBD2. The germline V gene encodes CDR1 LGHNT and CDR2 FRNRAP. The V segment lost 7 bases and the J segment 2 bases; nucleotides outside the gene matches: 7. The CDR3 runs 16 residues. The CDR3 nucleotides are TGTGCTAGTGTCCTCAGGACTAGCGGGGTCACAGATACGCAGTATTTT. It specifies CASVLRTSGVTDTQYF.

The chain couples TRBV5-1 to TRBJ1-4; possible D gene TRBD1, 5 bases. Germline V gene data show CDR1 as SGHRS and CDR2 as YFSETQ. The V end was cut by 1 base, the J end by 8 bases, with 12 bases between. The CDR3 is 14 residues long. This CDR3 reads CASSLTGPAEKLFF. The CDR3 bases are TGCGCCAGCAGCTTGACAGGCCCTGCAGAAAAACTGTTTTTT.

The J gene is TRBJ1-6, the V gene TRBV6-5, with a weak D call TRBD1 (5 bases). Germline loops: CDR1 MNHEY, CDR2 SVGAGI. Trimming pared 8 bases from V and 5 bases from J, leaving 16 bases between. The CDR3 runs to 15 residues. CDR3 amino acids: CASLTPGIDNSPLHF. As DNA, the CDR3 is TGTGCCAGCCTAACCCCAGGGATTGATAATTCACCCCTCCACTTT.

This chain uses TRBV30 with TRBJ1-1; D is uncertain. The germline V gene encodes CDR1 GTSNPN and CDR2 SVGIG (reference sequence). V lost 0 bases to trimming and J lost 6 bases, with 5 bases between them. This CDR3 contains 11 residues. The CDR3 nucleotides read TGTGCCTGGAGTGTTTCGGCTGAAGCTTTCTTT. Translation: CAWSVSAEAFF. The full variable domain, completed using reference TRBV30 and TRBJ1-1, is SQTIHQWPATLVQPVGSPLSLECTVEGTSNPNLYWYRQAAGRGLQLLFYSVGIGQISSEVPQNLSASRPQDRQFILSSKKLLLSDSGFYLCAWSVSAEAFFGQGTRLTVV.

The chain has TRBV6-5 and TRBJ1-1; D is perhaps TRBD1 (6 bases). V dropped 8 bases and J dropped 6 bases, with 22 bases sitting between them. This CDR3 region has 15 residues. The germline V gene encodes CDR1 MNHEY and CDR2 SVGAGI. The CDR3 reads CASFLGGALMAEAFF. CDR3 DNA: TGTGCCAGCTTCCTGGGGGGGGCCCTTATGGCTGAAGCTTTCTTT.

The genes are TRBV5-1 and TRBJ2-3; a possible D gene is TRBD2 (6 bases). V was clipped by 0 bases and J by 7 bases, with 12 bases between them. Germline lookup yields CDR1 SGHRS and CDR2 YFSETQ. This CDR3 comprises 14 residues. The CDR3 coding sequence is TGCGCCAGCAGCTTGGGGTCGGGACTCAATACGCAGTATTTT. This gives the protein CASSLGSGLNTQYF.

This sequence joins TRBV7-2 and TRBJ1-6; D remains ambiguous. The CDR3 totals 15 residues. Germline CDR1 is SGHTA and CDR2 is FQGNSA. V lost 2 bases and J 0 bases, leaving 5 bases between the germline ends. The CDR3 reads CASSLTYSYNSPLHF. In DNA form, the CDR3 reads TGTGCCAGCAGCTTAACCTACTCCTATAATTCACCCCTCCACTTT.

The genes are TRBV12-3 or TRBV12-4 and TRBJ1-2, with D possibly being TRBD1 (5 bases). V was trimmed by 4 bases and J by 4 bases, leaving 10 bases between them. The CDR3 loop spans 13 amino acids. The chain's CDR3 is CASSWKGAYGYTF. CDR3 DNA sequence: TGTGCCAGCAGTTGGAAAGGGGCCTATGGCTACACCTTC.

This chain uses TRBV18 with TRBJ2-4; D unresolved. CDR1 is KGHSH, CDR2 LQKENI, per germline. The CDR3 sequence is 16 residues long. The V and J ends lost 0 bases and 0 bases respectively, with 9 bases between them. CDR3 amino acids: CASSPPATIAKNIQYF. Written as DNA, the CDR3 is TGTGCCAGCTCACCACCGGCTACTATAGCCAAAAACATTCAGTACTTC.